The next 23 T cell receptor beta chains were all read from a single sample in a study of shared clonotypes between healthy human individuals (dated by TCRdb to 2018 to 2021). Library preparation employed the immunoSEQ multiplex PCR assay. TCRdb obtained this table from immuneACCESS and retained in-frame rearrangements with V and J assigned. These tables miss some clones; where compared with another copy, unresolved V genes account for less than half of the shortfall, and the remainder is unexplained. Here the sample has millions of clones; 95% occur a single time. The biggest ten clones account for 0.13% of the sample. Material: naive CD4+ T cells sorted from blood. What this sample's cell subset or site label stands for: CD45RA+ positively selected. Receptors were obtained from a man aged 18 to 30 in good health.

The rearrangement joins TRBV25-1 to TRBJ2-3; 7 nucleotides match TRBD2. The CDR3 covers 16 residues. From germline, CDR1 is MGHDK and CDR2 SYGVNS. The trim removed 0 bases at V and 2 bases at J, leaving 5 bases unmatched. The CDR3 DNA reads TGTGCCAGCAGTGAATATGGGGGGGGAATCACAGATACGCAGTATTTT. Its translation: CASSEYGGGITDTQYF.

The rearrangement uses TRBV2 and TRBJ2-5; D is tentatively TRBD1 or TRBD2 (6 bases each). The V end was cut by 6 bases, the J end by 5 bases, with 19 bases between. Germline CDR1 SNHLY, CDR2 FYNNEI. The CDR3 covers 15 residues. The CDR3: CASSGGAQGPETQYF. The CDR3, as DNA: TGTGCCAGCAGCGGAGGGGCACAGGGTCCGGAGACCCAGTACTTC.

Turning to this clone: The sample holds other DNA sequences that translate to the same CDR3. The chain is built from TRBV14 and TRBJ2-1; D is unclear. The V end lost 0 bases, the J end lost 7 bases, and 7 bases lay between the germline ends. The CDR3 is made up of 13 amino acids. CDR1 SGHDN and CDR2 FVKESK come from the germline V gene. DNA of the CDR3: TGTGCCAGCAGCCAAGACCGTTCAAATGAGCAGTTCTTC. It translates to CASSQDRSNEQFF.

This chain links TRBV29-1 with TRBJ2-6; 8 bases agree with TRBD1. The V and J ends lost 5 bases and 1 base, in that order; junction bases with no gene match: 4. Germline-derived CDR1 and CDR2 are SQVTM and ANQGSEA. This CDR3 has 15 residues. The CDR3 nucleotides are TGCAGCGTTTCGGGACAGGTGTCTGGGGCCAACGTCCTGACTTTC. This gives the protein CSVSGQVSGANVLTF.

The rearrangement joins TRBV28 to TRBJ2-3, with D tentatively TRBD1 or TRBD2 (5 bases each). There are 15 residues in the CDR3. Per the germline V gene, CDR1 is MDHEN and CDR2 is SYDVKM. V lost 5 bases, J lost 9 bases, and 21 bases lay in between. The CDR3 loop is CASSPTGPQVGTQYF. The CDR3 nucleotides are TGTGCCAGCAGTCCCACGGGACCCCAAGTGGGGACGCAGTATTTT.

The J gene is TRBJ2-4, the V gene TRBV18; 10 bases line up with TRBD1. CDR3 length: 14 residues. Germline V gene sequence: CDR1 KGHSH, CDR2 LQKENI. J gave up 6 bases and V 3 bases, and 2 bases lay outside the gene matches. The CDR3 sequence is CASSPGQGLNIQYF. The DNA of the CDR3 is TGTGCCAGCTCACCGGGACAGGGGCTAAACATTCAGTACTTC.

Details on this clone: The same CDR3 also results from other DNA sequences found in this sample. The chain combines TRBV6-1 with TRBJ2-7; no definite D call. V dropped 0 bases and J dropped 1 base, with 7 bases sitting between them. Per germline, CDR1 MNHNS and CDR2 SASEGT. The CDR3 loop spans 14 amino acids. The CDR3 loop is CASSEAVRSYEQYF. CDR3 bases: TGTGCCAGCAGTGAAGCAGTACGGTCCTACGAGCAGTACTTC.

The chain has TRBV9 and TRBJ1-2, with 10 nucleotides matching TRBD1. This CDR3 contains 16 residues. Germline V CDR1 and CDR2: SGDLS, YYNGEE. V shed 3 bases, J shed 0 bases, and the junction held 5 bases outside the gene matches. CDR3 DNA sequence: TGTGCCAGCAGCGACCCGGGACAGGGGCCTAACTATGGCTACACCTTC. Translated: CASSDPGQGPNYGYTF.

This chain links TRBV6-1 with TRBJ2-3; D possibly corresponds to TRBD2 (5 bases). Looked up from germline, CDR1 is MNHNS and CDR2 is SASEGT. V lost 7 bases and J 8 bases, leaving 19 bases between the germline ends. CDR3 length: 14 residues. The CDR3 coding sequence is TGTGCCAGCAAACCGGGGAAGGAAATCGGTACGCAGTATTTT. This codes for CASKPGKEIGTQYF.

The chain links TRBV11-3 to TRBJ1-1; D gene unclear. Trimming took 0 bases from V and 1 from J, leaving 9 bases between them. The CDR3 has 15 amino acids. The germline CDR1 and CDR2 sequences are SGHNT and YENEEA. CDR3: CASSLDGQKNTEAFF. CDR3 DNA sequence: TGTGCCAGCAGCTTAGACGGGCAGAAGAACACTGAAGCTTTCTTT.

The rearrangement links TRBV25-1 to TRBJ1-4; possible D gene TRBD1, 6 bases. The CDR3 is made up of 13 amino acids. The V and J ends lost 5 bases and 6 bases respectively, with 10 bases between them. Germline assignment: CDR1 MGHDK and CDR2 SYGVNS. DNA of the CDR3: TGTGCCAGCAGTCTGGGGGCAGATGAAAAACTGTTTTTT. This codes for CASSLGADEKLFF.

The V and J genes are TRBV4-3 and TRBJ1-5, with D perhaps TRBD1 (6 bases). This CDR3 has 15 residues. Deletions cut 3 bases from V and 4 bases from J, with 13 bases between. Germline-derived CDR1 and CDR2 are LGHNA and YSLEER. CDR3 in amino acids: CASSHRHRDNQPQHF. CDR3 bases: TGCGCCAGCAGCCATCGGCACAGGGATAATCAGCCCCAGCATTTT.

The chain carries TRBV18 and TRBJ2-2; D possibly corresponds to TRBD1 (5 bases). CDR3 length: 15 residues. Germline assignment: CDR1 KGHSH and CDR2 LQKENI. The V end lost 3 bases, the J end lost 4 bases, and 12 bases lay between the germline ends. The CDR3 DNA reads TGTGCCAGCTCACCGGGGCAGACAAGCACCGGGGAGCTGTTTTTT. It encodes CASSPGQTSTGELFF.

V gene TRBV7-2 combines with J gene TRBJ2-1, with 12 bases lining up with TRBD2. J gave up 0 bases and V 5 bases, and 8 bases lay outside the gene matches. CDR1 is SGHTA and CDR2 is FQGNSA in the germline V gene. The CDR3 spans 18 residues. CDR3 in amino acids: CASSLTSGSTSSYNEQFF. The CDR3 DNA follows: TGTGCCAGCAGCCTGACTAGCGGGAGTACTTCCTCCTACAATGAGCAGTTCTTC.

This chain links TRBV6-6 with TRBJ2-7, with 8 bases fitting TRBD1. The V and J ends lost 2 bases and 3 bases, in that order; junction bases with no gene match: 3. The CDR3 has 14 residues. In germline, CDR1 is MNHNY, CDR2 SVGAGI (reference sequence). Here the CDR3 DNA reads TGTGCCAGCAGTTACAACAGGGGGAGCTACGAGCAGTACTTC. Its protein product is CASSYNRGSYEQYF.

The chain's CDR3 is CASSSTGTQPQHF. The CDR3 coding sequence is TGTGCCAGCAGCTCCACCGGGACTCAGCCCCAGCATTTT. V is TRBV7-8 and J is TRBJ1-5; tentative D call: TRBD1 (5 bases). Germline V lookup: CDR1 SGHVS, CDR2 FQNEAQ. The CDR3 totals 13 residues. V was pared by 4 bases and J by 6 bases, with 10 bases between.

This chain connects TRBV28 to TRBJ2-2, with TRBD2 matching over 7 bases. V trimming: 2 bases; J trimming: 5 bases; junction bases outside the gene matches: 5. There are 15 residues in the CDR3. Germline V lookup: CDR1 MDHEN, CDR2 SYDVKM. The CDR3 DNA follows: TGTGCCAGCAGTTTAGGGGGACTAATTACCGGGGAGCTGTTTTTT. Its translation: CASSLGGLITGELFF.

The CDR3 region is CASSQGGLGQPQHF. The CDR3 DNA reads as TGCGCCAGCAGCCAAGGAGGGTTGGGTCAGCCCCAGCATTTT. The chain employs TRBV4-3 and TRBJ1-5; D is uncertain. Trimming cost V 1 base and J 6 bases, with 10 bases left between them. There are 14 residues in the CDR3. Germline V gene data show CDR1 as LGHNA and CDR2 as YSLEER.

The chain recombines TRBV6-1 with TRBJ1-4; TRBD1 might be the D (6 bases). The V and J ends lost 6 bases and 4 bases respectively, with 12 bases between them. Germline V gives CDR1 MNHNS, CDR2 SASEGT. This CDR3 comprises 14 residues. The CDR3 loop is CASRDGQFNEKLFF. The CDR3 DNA is TGTGCCAGCAGGGATGGACAGTTTAATGAAAAACTGTTTTTT.

The chain combines TRBV27 with TRBJ2-7; 12 bases map to TRBD2. The CDR3 length is 17 residues. Germline-derived CDR1 and CDR2 are MNHEY and SMNVEV (reference sequence). V lost 6 bases to trimming and J lost 3 bases; unmatched junction nucleotides: 12. CDR3 residues: CASRGGLAGFGDYEQYF. The CDR3 nucleotides are TGTGCCAGCAGGGGCGGACTAGCGGGGTTTGGGGACTACGAGCAGTACTTC.

This sequence joins TRBV6-6 and TRBJ2-7, with a weak D call TRBD2 (6 bases). Germline V lookup: CDR1 MNHNY, CDR2 SVGAGI (reference sequence). V lost 0 bases and J lost 6, with 12 bases in between. The CDR3 loop spans 14 amino acids. CDR3 in amino acids: CASSYSTSGTEQYF. CDR3 bases: TGTGCCAGCAGTTACTCGACTAGTGGGACCGAGCAGTACTTC.

The rearrangement uses TRBV4-1 and TRBJ1-3; 8 bases align to TRBD1. The germline gives CDR1 MGHRA, CDR2 YSYEKL. Trimming at V came to 3 bases and at J to 1 base, leaving 8 bases not matched to a gene. CDR3 length equals 17 residues. The CDR3 DNA sequence: TGCGCCAGCAGCCATGGGGACAGGTTTTCTTCTGGAAACACCATATATTTT. Translated: CASSHGDRFSSGNTIYF.

The V gene is TRBV9, the J gene TRBJ1-4; 7 nucleotides line up with TRBD1. The J segment lost 7 bases and the V segment lost 3 bases, leaving 9 bases of the junction unmatched. Germline CDR1 SGDLS, CDR2 YYNGEE. This CDR3 contains 15 residues. The CDR3 sequence: CASSAVQGDGEKLFF. The CDR3 nucleotides read TGTGCCAGCAGCGCAGTCCAGGGGGATGGTGAAAAACTGTTTTTT.